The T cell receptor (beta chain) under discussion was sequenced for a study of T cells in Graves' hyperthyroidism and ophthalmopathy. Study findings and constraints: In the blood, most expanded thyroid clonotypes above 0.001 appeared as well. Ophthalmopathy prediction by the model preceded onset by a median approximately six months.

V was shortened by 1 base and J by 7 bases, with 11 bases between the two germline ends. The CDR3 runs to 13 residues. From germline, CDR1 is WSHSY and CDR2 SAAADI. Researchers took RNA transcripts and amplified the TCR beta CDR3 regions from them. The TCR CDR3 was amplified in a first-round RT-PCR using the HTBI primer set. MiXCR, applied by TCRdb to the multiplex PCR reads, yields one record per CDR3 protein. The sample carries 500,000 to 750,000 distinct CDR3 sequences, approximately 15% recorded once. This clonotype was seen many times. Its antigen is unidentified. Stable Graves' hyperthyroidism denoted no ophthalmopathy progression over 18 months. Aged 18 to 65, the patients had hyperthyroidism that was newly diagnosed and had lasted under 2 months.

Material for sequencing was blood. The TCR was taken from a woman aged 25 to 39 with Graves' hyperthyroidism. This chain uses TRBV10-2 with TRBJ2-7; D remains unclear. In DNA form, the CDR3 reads TGCGCCAGCAGTGAGTTCAGCCGATGGGAGCAGTACTTC. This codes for CASSEFSRWEQYF.